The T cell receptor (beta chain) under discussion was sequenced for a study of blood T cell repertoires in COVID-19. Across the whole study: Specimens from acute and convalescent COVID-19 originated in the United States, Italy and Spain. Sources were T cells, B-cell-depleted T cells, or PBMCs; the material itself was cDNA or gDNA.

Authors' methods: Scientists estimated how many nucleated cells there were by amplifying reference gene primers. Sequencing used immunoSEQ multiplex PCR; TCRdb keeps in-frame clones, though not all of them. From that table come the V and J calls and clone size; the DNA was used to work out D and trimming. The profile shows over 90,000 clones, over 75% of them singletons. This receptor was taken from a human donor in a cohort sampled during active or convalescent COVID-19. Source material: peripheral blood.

CDR3 DNA: TGTGCCAGTAGTATACAGGGGGCAGGTGAAGCTTTCTTT. It encodes CASSIQGAGEAFF. The V and J genes are TRBV19 and TRBJ1-1; 8 bases are shared with TRBD1. Unmatched junction bases numbered 3, after V lost 2 bases and J lost 7 bases. The germline V gene has CDR1 LNHDA and CDR2 SQIVND (reference sequence). The CDR3 is 13 residues long. Complete variable domain (other parts from reference TRBV19 and TRBJ1-1): DGGITQSPKYLFRKEGQNVTLSCEQNLNHDAMYWYRQDPGQGLRLIYYSQIVNDFQKGDIAEGYSVSREKKESFPLTVTSAQKNPTAFYLCASSIQGAGEAFFGQGTRLTVV.